These 16 T cell receptor beta chains share one sample of origin, sequenced in a study of blood T cell repertoires in COVID-19. Generated by immunoSEQ multiplex PCR, the TCRdb table keeps only in-frame clones and is missing some. Here the sample spans roughly 99,000 clones, about 91% being singletons. Source material: peripheral blood. Receptor source: a man aged 50 to 59 with COVID-19, enrolled during active disease.

The gene calls are TRBV7-9 and TRBJ2-1, with D possibly TRBD1 on 5 matching bases. The germline V gene encodes CDR1 SEHNR and CDR2 FQNEAQ (reference sequence). V was clipped by 5 bases and J by 10 bases, with 12 bases between them. CDR3 length equals 12 residues. The CDR3 protein is CASSPRGREQFF. The CDR3 bases are TGTGCCAGCAGCCCAAGGGGCAGGGAGCAGTTCTTC.

The chain joins TRBV7-2 to TRBJ2-7; D may be TRBD1 (6 bases). Germline V gene sequence: CDR1 SGHTA, CDR2 FQGNSA. Trimming removed 1 base at V and 3 bases at J, with 13 bases between. The CDR3 runs to 15 residues. The CDR3 sequence is CASSLDRNRVYEQYF. The CDR3 region has the DNA TGTGCCAGCAGCTTAGATCGGAACAGGGTCTACGAGCAGTACTTC.

The CDR3 loop is CASSSGGKLNTEAFF. The CDR3 DNA reads as TGTGCCAGCAGCTCCGGCGGTAAATTGAACACTGAAGCTTTCTTT. The rearrangement links TRBV5-5 to TRBJ1-1; D not resolved. Per the germline V gene, CDR1 is SGHKS and CDR2 is YYEKEE (reference sequence). This CDR3 region has 15 residues. Deletions cut 3 bases from V and 0 bases from J, with 12 bases between.

The chain recombines TRBV6-1 with TRBJ2-5, with D unclear. V was shortened by 6 bases and J by 2 bases, with 10 bases between the two germline ends. Germline assignment: CDR1 MNHNS and CDR2 SASEGT. The CDR3 has 13 amino acids. The CDR3 loop reads CASSPRVQETQYF. DNA of the CDR3: TGTGCCAGCAGCCCTCGGGTGCAAGAGACCCAGTACTTC.

V gene TRBV7-3 combines with J gene TRBJ2-3; 10 bases are a match to TRBD2. This CDR3 has 15 amino acids. Germline V CDR1 and CDR2: SGHTA, FQGTGA. J lost 4 bases, V lost 5 bases, and 6 bases had no gene match. For the CDR3, the DNA is TGTGCCAGCAGCAAGAAAGCGGGGGGGCCAGATACGCAGTATTTT. Translating it yields CASSKKAGGPDTQYF.

The rearrangement links TRBV28 to TRBJ1-5; 9 nucleotides align to TRBD1. The CDR3 spans 15 residues. V gave up 5 bases and J gave up 4 bases; unmatched junction bases: 6. The germline gives CDR1 MDHEN, CDR2 SYDVKM. The CDR3 DNA reads as TGTGCCAGCAGTACAGGGGGCGGTTGGAATCAGCCCCAGCATTTT. It is translated as CASSTGGGWNQPQHF.

The rearrangement joins TRBV4-2 to TRBJ2-1; the match to TRBD2 covers 14 bases. Trimming cost V 2 bases and J 4 bases; bases outside gene matches: 1. This CDR3 has 16 residues. Germline loops: CDR1 LGHNA, CDR2 YNFKEQ. Here the CDR3 DNA reads TGTGCCAGCAGCCAAAGACTAGCGGGGGGGTACAATGAGCAGTTCTTC. Protein product: CASSQRLAGGYNEQFF.

This chain links TRBV7-8 with TRBJ2-3, with TRBD2 as a possible D gene (7 bases). The CDR3 loop spans 16 amino acids. Trimming took 4 bases from V and 4 from J, leaving 18 bases between them. Germline CDR1 reads SGHVS; CDR2 reads FQNEAQ. The CDR3 protein is CASSSGGRRLADTQYF. The CDR3 DNA sequence: TGTGCCAGCAGCTCGGGGGGCCGACGTCTAGCAGATACGCAGTATTTT.

The sample holds one count of this clone. The chain combines TRBV5-1 with TRBJ1-1; 8 positions match TRBD1. The CDR3 contains 15 residues. Germline V lookup: CDR1 SGHRS, CDR2 YFSETQ. Trimming removed 4 bases from V and 1 base from J; junction bases left unmatched: 6. The CDR3 region is CASSVRDRPNTEAFF. DNA for the CDR3: TGCGCCAGCAGCGTTCGGGACAGGCCGAACACTGAAGCTTTCTTT.

This clone was counted between two and nine times. V is TRBV4-1 and J is TRBJ2-7; 9 bases line up with TRBD2. Looked up from germline, CDR1 is MGHRA and CDR2 is YSYEKL. The CDR3 consists of 17 residues. J lost 1 base, V lost 4 bases, and 11 bases had no gene match. In nucleotides, the CDR3 is TGCGCCAGCAGCCCAGCTGCGGCGGGGGGGATATCCTACGAGCAGTACTTC. Protein product: CASSPAAAGGISYEQYF.

This clone was recorded once. This chain connects TRBV14 to TRBJ2-5; 8 positions agree with TRBD1. Looked up from germline, CDR1 is SGHDN and CDR2 is FVKESK. The V gene end was trimmed by 2 bases and the J gene end by 4 bases; junction bases not matched to a gene: 9. This CDR3 is built from 16 residues. This CDR3 is CASSQWFLGQGETQYF. The CDR3 DNA reads TGTGCCAGCAGCCAATGGTTCCTCGGACAGGGAGAGACCCAGTACTTC.

The chain links TRBV19 to TRBJ1-2; 10 bases are a match to TRBD1. V was pared by 4 bases and J by 5 bases, with 7 bases of the junction left unmatched. This CDR3 is built from 15 residues. The germline gives CDR1 LNHDA, CDR2 SQIVND (reference sequence). The CDR3 region is CASSTRDRGWYGYTF. DNA for the CDR3: TGTGCCAGTAGTACCCGGGACAGGGGCTGGTATGGCTACACCTTC.

The CDR3 protein is CASSTGVSTYEQYF. In nucleotides, the CDR3 is TGTGCCAGTAGTACAGGCGTATCAACCTACGAGCAGTACTTC. This chain links TRBV19 with TRBJ2-7, with D unclear. Germline assignment: CDR1 LNHDA and CDR2 SQIVND (reference sequence). The CDR3 sequence is 14 residues long. The germline V and J ends were trimmed by 4 bases and 2 bases, with 12 bases remaining between them.

The chain couples TRBV15 to TRBJ2-1, with 7 bases identical to TRBD1. The CDR3 extends over 18 amino acids. From germline, CDR1 is LNHNV and CDR2 YYDKDF (reference sequence). V lost 1 base and J lost 5; bases outside the gene matches: 14. The CDR3 DNA reads as TGTGCCACCAGCAGAGCTTCCTTATCCGGGACAGCGAACAATGAGCAGTTCTTC. This encodes CATSRASLSGTANNEQFF.

The J gene is TRBJ1-5, the V gene TRBV5-8; 11 nucleotides align to TRBD1. This CDR3 region has 17 residues. V shed 3 bases, J shed 6 bases, and the junction held 11 bases outside the gene matches. CDR1 and CDR2 from the germline V gene are SGHTS and YDEGEE. The CDR3 reads CASSSRWGDRGVQPQHF. The CDR3 DNA sequence: TGTGCCAGCAGCTCCCGGTGGGGGGACAGGGGGGTTCAGCCCCAGCATTTT.

This sequence joins TRBV5-1 and TRBJ1-2, with D perhaps TRBD1 (5 bases). Germline CDR1 SGHRS, CDR2 YFSETQ. V dropped 1 base and J dropped 6 bases, with 10 bases sitting between them. This CDR3 spans 13 amino acids. The chain's CDR3 is CASSLRPGNGYTF. CDR3 nucleotides: TGCGCCAGCAGCTTGCGTCCAGGGAATGGCTACACCTTC.